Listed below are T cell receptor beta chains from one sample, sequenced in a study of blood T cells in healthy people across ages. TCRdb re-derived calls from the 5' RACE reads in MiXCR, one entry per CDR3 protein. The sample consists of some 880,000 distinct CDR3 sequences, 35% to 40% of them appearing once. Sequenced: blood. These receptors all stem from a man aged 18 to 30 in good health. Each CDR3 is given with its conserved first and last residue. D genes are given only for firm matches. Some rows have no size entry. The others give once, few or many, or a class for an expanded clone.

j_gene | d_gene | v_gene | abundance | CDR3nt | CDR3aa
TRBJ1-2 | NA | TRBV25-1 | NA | TGTGCCAGCAGTGAATTCCCTGACAGGAGCTATGGCTACACCTTC | CASSEFPDRSYGYTF
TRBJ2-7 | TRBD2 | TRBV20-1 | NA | TGCAGTGCTAGGAGTCCGGGAGGGTACAATGAGCAGTACTTC | CSARSPGGYNEQYF
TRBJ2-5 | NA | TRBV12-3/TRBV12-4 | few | TGTGCCAGCGCGGGGCCCCAAGAGACCCAGTACTTC | CASAGPQETQYF
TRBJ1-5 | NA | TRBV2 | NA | TGTGCCAGCAGTGGCAGAGAACCTAGCAATCAGCCCCAGCATTTT | CASSGREPSNQPQHF
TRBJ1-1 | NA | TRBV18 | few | TGTGCCAGCTCACCACCGCGCCCTGAAGCTTTCTTT | CASSPPRPEAFF
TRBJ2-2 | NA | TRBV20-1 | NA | TGCAGTGCTATAGGGGGGCTCGCGAACACCGGGGAGCTGTTTTTT | CSAIGGLANTGELFF
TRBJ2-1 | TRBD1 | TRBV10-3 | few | TGTGCCATCAGTGATGCGGGACAGGGGGCGCTTCGGGAGACCCAGTTCTTC | CAISDAGQGALRETQFF
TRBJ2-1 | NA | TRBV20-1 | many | TGCAGTGGGAGGGTCAGCTCCTACAATGAGCAGTTCTTC | CSGRVSSYNEQFF
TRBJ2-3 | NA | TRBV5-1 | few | TGCGCCAGCAGCACAACCAGACGGGCAGATACGCAGTATTTT | CASSTTRRADTQYF
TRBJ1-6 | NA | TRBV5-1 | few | TGCGCCAGCAGCTTAGGAGGGAACTCCTATAATTCACCCCTCCACTTT | CASSLGGNSYNSPLHF
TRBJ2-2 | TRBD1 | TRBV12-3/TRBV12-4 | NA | TGTGCCAGCAGTTTAGCCGGGACAGGGGGTATCACCGGGGAGCTGTTTTTT | CASSLAGTGGITGELFF
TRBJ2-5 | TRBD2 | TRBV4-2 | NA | TGTGCCAGCAGCCAGTCGCTAGCGGGGGCCTACAATGAGCAGTACTTC | CASSQSLAGAYNEQYF
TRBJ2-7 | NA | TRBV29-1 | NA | TGCAGCGTTGGGCCGACTCCCTACGAGCAGTACTTC | CSVGPTPYEQYF
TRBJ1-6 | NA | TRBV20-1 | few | TGCAGTGCTAGAGATATCCAGGGGAATTCACCCCTCCACTTT | CSARDIQGNSPLHF
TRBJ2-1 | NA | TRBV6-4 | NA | TGTGCCAGCAGTGTCCGGGGGCGGACACACAATGAGCAGTTCTTC | CASSVRGRTHNEQFF
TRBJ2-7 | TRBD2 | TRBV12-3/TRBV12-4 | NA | TGTGCCAGCAGTTTGGCCCCGGGGGGGGTCAACAATGAGCAGTACTTC | CASSLAPGGVNNEQYF
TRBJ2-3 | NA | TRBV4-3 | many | TGCGCCAGCAGCCAAGATCGCGGTAGCAGCACAGATACGCAGTATTTT | CASSQDRGSSTDTQYF
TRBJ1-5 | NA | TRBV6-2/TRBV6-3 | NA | TGTGCCAGCAGTTCTACAGGGTATTCGGAGCCCCAGCATTTT | CASSSTGYSEPQHF
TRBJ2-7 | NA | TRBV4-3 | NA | TGCGCCAGCAGCCACCCTGAGTCTTGGGCAGGGGAGTCCTACGAGCAGTACTTC | CASSHPESWAGESYEQYF
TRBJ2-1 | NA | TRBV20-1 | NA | TGCAGTGTCGGCCTAGCGAGGGCCTACAATGAGCAGTTCTTC | CSVGLARAYNEQFF
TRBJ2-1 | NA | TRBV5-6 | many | TGTGCCAGCAGCTTCCCAAGGAATGAGCAGTTCTTC | CASSFPRNEQFF